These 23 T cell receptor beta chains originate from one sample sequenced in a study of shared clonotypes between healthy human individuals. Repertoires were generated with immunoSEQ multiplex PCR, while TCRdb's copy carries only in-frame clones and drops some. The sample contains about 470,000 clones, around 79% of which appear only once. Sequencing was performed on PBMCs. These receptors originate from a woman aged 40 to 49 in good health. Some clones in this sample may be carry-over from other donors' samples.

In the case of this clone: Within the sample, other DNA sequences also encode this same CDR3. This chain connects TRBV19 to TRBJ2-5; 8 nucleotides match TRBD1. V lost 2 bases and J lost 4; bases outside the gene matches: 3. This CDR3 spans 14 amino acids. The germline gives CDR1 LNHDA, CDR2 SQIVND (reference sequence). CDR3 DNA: TGTGCCAGTAGTATAACAGGGGGTGGAGAGACCCAGTACTTC. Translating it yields CASSITGGGETQYF.

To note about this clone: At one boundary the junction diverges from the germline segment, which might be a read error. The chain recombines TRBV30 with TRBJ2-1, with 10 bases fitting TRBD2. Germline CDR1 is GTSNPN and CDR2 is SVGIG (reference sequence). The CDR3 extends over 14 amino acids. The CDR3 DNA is TGTGCATGGAGTGTAGTTAGCGGGAGGAATGAGCAGTTCTTC. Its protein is CAWSVVSGRNEQFF.

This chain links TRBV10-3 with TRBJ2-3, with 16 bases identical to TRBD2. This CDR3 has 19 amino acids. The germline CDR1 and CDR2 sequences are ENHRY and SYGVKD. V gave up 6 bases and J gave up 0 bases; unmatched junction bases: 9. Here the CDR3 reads CAIRPGLAGGPASTDTQYF. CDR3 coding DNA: TGTGCCATCAGACCGGGACTAGCGGGAGGGCCGGCTAGCACAGATACGCAGTATTTT.

CDR3 DNA sequence: TGCGCCAGCAGCCAAGATATAAGTTACAATGAGCAGTTCTTC. As protein: CASSQDISYNEQFF. The chain links TRBV4-1 to TRBJ2-1; D remains unclear. This CDR3 region has 14 residues. Trimming removed 0 bases from V and 4 bases from J, with 7 bases in between. The germline gives CDR1 MGHRA, CDR2 YSYEKL.

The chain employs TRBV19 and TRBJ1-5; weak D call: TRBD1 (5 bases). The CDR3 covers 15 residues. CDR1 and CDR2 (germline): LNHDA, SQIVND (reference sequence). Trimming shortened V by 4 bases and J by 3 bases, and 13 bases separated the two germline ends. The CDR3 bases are TGTGCCAGTAGTAGCAGGGCGATACCCAATCAGCCCCAGCATTTT. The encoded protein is CASSSRAIPNQPQHF.

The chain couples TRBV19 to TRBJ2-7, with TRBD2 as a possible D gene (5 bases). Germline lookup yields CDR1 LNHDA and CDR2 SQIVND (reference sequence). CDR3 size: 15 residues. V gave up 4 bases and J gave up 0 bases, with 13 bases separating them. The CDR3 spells CASSNFWAGSYEQYF. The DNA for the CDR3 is TGTGCCAGTAGTAATTTTTGGGCGGGCTCCTACGAGCAGTACTTC.

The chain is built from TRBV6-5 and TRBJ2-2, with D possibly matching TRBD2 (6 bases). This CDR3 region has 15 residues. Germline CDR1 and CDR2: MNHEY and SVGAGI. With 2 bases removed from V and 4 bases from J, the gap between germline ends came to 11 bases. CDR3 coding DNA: TGTGCCAGCAGTTACCCCGGGAGTCTCACCGGGGAGCTGTTTTTT. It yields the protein CASSYPGSLTGELFF.

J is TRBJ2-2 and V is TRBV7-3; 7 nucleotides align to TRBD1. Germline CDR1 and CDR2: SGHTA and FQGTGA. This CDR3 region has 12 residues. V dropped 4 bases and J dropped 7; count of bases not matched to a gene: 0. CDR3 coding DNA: TGTGCCAGCAGCTGGACAGGCGGGGAGCTGTTTTTT. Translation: CASSWTGGELFF.

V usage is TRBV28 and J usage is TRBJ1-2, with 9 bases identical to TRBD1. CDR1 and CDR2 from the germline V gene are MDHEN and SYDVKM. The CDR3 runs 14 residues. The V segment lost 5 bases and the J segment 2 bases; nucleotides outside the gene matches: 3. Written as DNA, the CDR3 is TGTGCCAGCAGTCGGGACAGGGAGAACTATGGCTACACCTTC. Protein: CASSRDRENYGYTF.

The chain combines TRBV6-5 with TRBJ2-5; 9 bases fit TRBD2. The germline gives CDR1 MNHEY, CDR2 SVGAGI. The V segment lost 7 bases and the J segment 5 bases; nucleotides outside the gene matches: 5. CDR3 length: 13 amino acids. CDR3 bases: TGTGCCAGCAATTTAGCGGGAGTGGAGACCCAGTACTTC. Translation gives CASNLAGVETQYF.

The DNA of the CDR3 is TGTGCCAGCAGGTCAACAGGGGAGGTTGTCTATGGCTACACCTTC. Translation gives CASRSTGEVVYGYTF. The chain carries TRBV6-5 and TRBJ1-2, with 7 bases matching TRBD1. With 6 bases clipped from V and 4 bases from J, the junction kept 11 bases outside the gene matches. The CDR3 is 15 amino acids. From germline, CDR1 is MNHEY and CDR2 SVGAGI.

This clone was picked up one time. CDR3 residues: CASSLEFGLAYEQYF. In nucleotides, the CDR3 is TGTGCCAGCAGCTTAGAATTTGGACTAGCCTACGAGCAGTACTTC. The chain couples TRBV7-2 to TRBJ2-7, with 7 bases matching TRBD2. This CDR3 spans 15 amino acids. With V trimmed by 1 base and J by 2 bases, 5 bases remained unmatched. Germline values: CDR1 SGHTA, CDR2 FQGNSA.

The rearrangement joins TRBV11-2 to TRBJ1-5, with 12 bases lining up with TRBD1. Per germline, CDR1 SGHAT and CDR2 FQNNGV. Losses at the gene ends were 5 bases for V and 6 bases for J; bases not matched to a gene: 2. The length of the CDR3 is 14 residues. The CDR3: CASSPGQGAQPQHF. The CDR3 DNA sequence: TGTGCCAGCAGCCCGGGACAGGGGGCTCAGCCCCAGCATTTT.

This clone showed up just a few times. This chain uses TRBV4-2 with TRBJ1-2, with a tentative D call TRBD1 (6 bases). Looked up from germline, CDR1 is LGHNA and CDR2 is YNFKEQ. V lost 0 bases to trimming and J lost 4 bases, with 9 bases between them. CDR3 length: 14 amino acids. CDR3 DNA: TGTGCCAGCAGCCAAGAGGCAGGGGCCTATGGCTACACCTTC. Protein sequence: CASSQEAGAYGYTF.

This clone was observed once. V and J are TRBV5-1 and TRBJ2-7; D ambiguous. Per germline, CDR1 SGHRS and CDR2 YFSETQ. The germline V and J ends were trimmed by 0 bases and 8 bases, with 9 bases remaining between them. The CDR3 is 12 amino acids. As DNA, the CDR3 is TGCGCCAGCAGCTTGGCGTTCAGCAAGCAGTACTTC. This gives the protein CASSLAFSKQYF.

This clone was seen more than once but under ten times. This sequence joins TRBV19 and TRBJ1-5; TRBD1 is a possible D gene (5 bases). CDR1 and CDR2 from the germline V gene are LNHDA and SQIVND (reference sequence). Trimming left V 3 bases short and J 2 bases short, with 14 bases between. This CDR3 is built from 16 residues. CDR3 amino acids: CASSIQQGGGNQPQHF. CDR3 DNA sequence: TGTGCCAGTAGTATCCAGCAGGGTGGGGGCAATCAGCCCCAGCATTTT. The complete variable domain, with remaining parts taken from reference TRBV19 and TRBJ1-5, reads DGGITQSPKYLFRKEGQNVTLSCEQNLNHDAMYWYRQDPGQGLRLIYYSQIVNDFQKGDIAEGYSVSREKKESFPLTVTSAQKNPTAFYLCASSIQQGGGNQPQHFGDGTRLSIL.

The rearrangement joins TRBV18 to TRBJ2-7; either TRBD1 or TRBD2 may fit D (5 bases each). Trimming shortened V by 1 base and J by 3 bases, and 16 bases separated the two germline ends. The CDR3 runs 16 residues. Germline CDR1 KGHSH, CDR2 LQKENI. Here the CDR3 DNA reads TGTGCCAGCTCACCACATGCGACCGGGGCTAGCTACGAGCAGTACTTC. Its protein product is CASSPHATGASYEQYF.

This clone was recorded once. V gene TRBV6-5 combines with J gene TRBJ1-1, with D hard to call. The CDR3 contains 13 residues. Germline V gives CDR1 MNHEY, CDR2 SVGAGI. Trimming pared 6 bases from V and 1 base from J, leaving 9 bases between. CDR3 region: CASRLRQNTEAFF. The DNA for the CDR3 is TGTGCCAGCAGACTACGACAGAACACTGAAGCTTTCTTT.

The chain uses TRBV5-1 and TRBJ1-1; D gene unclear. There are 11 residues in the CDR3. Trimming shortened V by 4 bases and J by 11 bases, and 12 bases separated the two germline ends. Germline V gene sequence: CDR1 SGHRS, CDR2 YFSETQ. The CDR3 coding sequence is TGCGCCAGCAGCCTGGGCGTGGATGCTTTCTTT. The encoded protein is CASSLGVDAFF.

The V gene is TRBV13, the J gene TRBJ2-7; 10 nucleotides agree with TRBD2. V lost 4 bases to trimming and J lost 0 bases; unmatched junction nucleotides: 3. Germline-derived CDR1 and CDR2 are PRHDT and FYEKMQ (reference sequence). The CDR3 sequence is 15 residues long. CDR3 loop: CASSSGLAFSYEQYF. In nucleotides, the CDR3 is TGTGCCAGCAGCTCGGGACTAGCGTTCTCCTACGAGCAGTACTTC.

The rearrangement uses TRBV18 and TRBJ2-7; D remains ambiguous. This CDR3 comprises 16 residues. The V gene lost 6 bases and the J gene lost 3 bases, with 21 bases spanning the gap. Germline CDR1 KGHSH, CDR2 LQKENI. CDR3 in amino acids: CASSKAFDLSYYEQYF. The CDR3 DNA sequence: TGTGCCAGCTCTAAGGCCTTCGACCTTTCCTACTACGAGCAGTACTTC.

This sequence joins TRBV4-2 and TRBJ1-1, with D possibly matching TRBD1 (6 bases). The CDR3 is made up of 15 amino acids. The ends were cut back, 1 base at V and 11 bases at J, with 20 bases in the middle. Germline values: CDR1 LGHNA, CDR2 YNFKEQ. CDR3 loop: CASSQGGRDNEDAFF. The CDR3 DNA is TGTGCCAGCAGCCAAGGAGGGCGGGACAACGAGGATGCTTTCTTT.

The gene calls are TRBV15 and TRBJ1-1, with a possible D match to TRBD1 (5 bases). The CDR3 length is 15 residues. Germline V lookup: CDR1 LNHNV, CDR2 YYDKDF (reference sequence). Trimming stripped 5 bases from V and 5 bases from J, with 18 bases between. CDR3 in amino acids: CATSHPRAGETEAFF. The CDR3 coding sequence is TGTGCCACCAGCCATCCCAGGGCTGGGGAAACTGAAGCTTTCTTT.